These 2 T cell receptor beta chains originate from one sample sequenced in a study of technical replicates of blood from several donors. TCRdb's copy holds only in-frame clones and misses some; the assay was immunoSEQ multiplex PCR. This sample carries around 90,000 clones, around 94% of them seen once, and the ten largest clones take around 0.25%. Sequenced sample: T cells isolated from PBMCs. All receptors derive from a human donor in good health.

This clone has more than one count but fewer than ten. CDR3 loop: CASSLRTAEAFF. The CDR3 coding sequence is TGTGCCAGTAGTCTTCGGACAGCAGAAGCTTTCTTT. The rearrangement links TRBV19 to TRBJ1-1, with D tentatively TRBD1 (6 bases). Trimming removed 5 bases from V and 8 bases from J, with 12 bases in between. CDR1 and CDR2 from the germline V gene are LNHDA and SQIVND (reference sequence). This CDR3 has 12 amino acids.

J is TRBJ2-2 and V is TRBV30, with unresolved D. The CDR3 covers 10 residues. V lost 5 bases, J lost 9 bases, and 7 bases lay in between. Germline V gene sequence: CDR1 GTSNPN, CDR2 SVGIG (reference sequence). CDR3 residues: CAWGNRELFF. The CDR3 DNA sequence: TGTGCCTGGGGCAACAGGGAGCTGTTTTTT.